A single sample is the source of the 21 T cell receptor beta chains below, sequenced in a study of blood T cell repertoires in COVID-19 (dated by TCRdb to between 2020 and 2021). Library construction relied on the immunoSEQ multiplex PCR assay. TCRdb took this table from immuneACCESS and kept in-frame rearrangements with V and J called. Such tables lack part of the clones; where checked against another copy, unresolved V genes explain under half of the gap, and the rest is unexplained. The sample yields 200,000 or so clones; 90% were counted once. The top ten clonotypes cover 2% to 3% of the sample. The sequencing sample was made of peripheral blood. These receptor sequences come from a young man with COVID-19, enrolled during active disease.

The chain combines TRBV7-9 with TRBJ1-5; 10 bases match TRBD1. CDR3 size: 16 residues. J gave up 9 bases and V 6 bases, and 14 bases lay outside the gene matches. Germline values: CDR1 SEHNR, CDR2 FQNEAQ (reference sequence). CDR3 nucleotides: TGTGCCAGCAGTTACGGAGGACAGGGGGACGTAGGGCCCCAGCATTTT. Translated, it gives CASSYGGQGDVGPQHF.

In its sample, this clone was seen once. The rearrangement joins TRBV4-2 to TRBJ1-4; 7 bases are a match to TRBD1. Germline V gene data show CDR1 as LGHNA and CDR2 as YNFKEQ. Trimming removed 3 bases from V and 2 bases from J; junction bases left unmatched: 0. The CDR3 loop spans 14 amino acids. CDR3 region: CASSQGQTNEKLFF. In nucleotides, the CDR3 is TGTGCCAGCAGCCAGGGACAGACTAATGAAAAACTGTTTTTT.

This chain uses TRBV5-6 with TRBJ2-7; TRBD2 agrees at 7 bases. Germline assignment: CDR1 SGHDT and CDR2 YYEEEE. V lost 6 bases to trimming and J lost 0 bases; unmatched junction nucleotides: 6. The CDR3 contains 14 residues. CDR3 in amino acids: CASILGGVSYEQYF. CDR3 DNA: TGTGCCAGCATCCTTGGGGGGGTCTCCTACGAGCAGTACTTC.

The gene calls are TRBV30 and TRBJ2-7, with 8 bases fitting TRBD1. The CDR3 runs to 13 residues. V lost 4 bases, J lost 3 bases, and 5 bases stayed unmatched. The germline V gene has CDR1 GTSNPN and CDR2 SVGIG (reference sequence). The CDR3 DNA follows: TGTGCCTGGACATTAGACAGGGGCTACGAGCAGTACTTC. As protein: CAWTLDRGYEQYF.

This chain connects TRBV7-8 to TRBJ1-3, with D unclear. This CDR3 region has 16 residues. V was cut by 0 bases and J by 2 bases, with 11 bases left in between. The germline CDR1 and CDR2 sequences are SGHVS and FQNEAQ. DNA of the CDR3: TGTGCCAGCAGCTTAGCCCTGGGGAGAACTGGAAACACCATATATTTT. It translates to CASSLALGRTGNTIYF.

The CDR3 region has the DNA TGTGCTAGTGGTTTGGGACTAGCAGAGACCCAGTACTTC. The encoded protein is CASGLGLAETQYF. V gene TRBV12-5 combines with J gene TRBJ2-5; TRBD2 aligns across 7 bases. The CDR3 covers 13 residues. J was trimmed by 4 bases and V by 1 base; bases with no gene match: 0. CDR1 LGHNT and CDR2 FRNRAP come from the germline V gene.

The chain links TRBV5-1 to TRBJ2-7; 7 bases line up with TRBD2. Germline V gene data show CDR1 as SGHRS and CDR2 as YFSETQ. The CDR3 length is 12 residues. The ends lost 0 bases at V and 6 bases at J; junction bases unmatched: 0. The CDR3: CASSLAGGEQYF. CDR3 in DNA: TGCGCCAGCAGCTTGGCGGGGGGCGAGCAGTACTTC.

The chain couples TRBV5-4 to TRBJ2-1; 7 bases map to TRBD2. CDR3 length equals 16 residues. The V gene's germline CDR1 is SGHNT and CDR2 YYREEE (reference sequence). V shed 0 bases and J 1 base; nucleotides not matched to a gene: 4. The CDR3, as DNA: TGTGCCAGCAGCTTGGAGACTAGCCGGTCCTACAATGAGCAGTTCTTC. Translated, it gives CASSLETSRSYNEQFF.

The table lists this clone with a count of one. V gene TRBV19 combines with J gene TRBJ2-3; 9 positions agree with TRBD1. This CDR3 region has 16 residues. Trimming took 6 bases from V and 4 from J; bases not matched to a gene: 11. Germline V gives CDR1 LNHDA, CDR2 SQIVND (reference sequence). The CDR3 reads CASSHRTGEVPDTQYF. Written as DNA, the CDR3 is TGTGCCAGTAGCCACCGGACAGGGGAGGTCCCAGATACGCAGTATTTT.

The CDR3: CASRGGGLQGTVVNTEAFF. The CDR3 bases are TGTGCCAGTAGAGGGGGCGGATTACAGGGAACGGTGGTGAACACTGAAGCTTTCTTT. V is TRBV19 and J is TRBJ1-1, with 7 bases lining up with TRBD1. Losses at the gene ends were 6 bases for V and 0 bases for J; bases not matched to a gene: 19. Per the germline V gene, CDR1 is LNHDA and CDR2 is SQIVND (reference sequence). The CDR3 is 19 residues long.

This clone was recorded a few times. The chain links TRBV11-2 to TRBJ1-1; no firm D call. Trimming removed 0 bases at V and 6 bases at J, with 8 bases between. The germline V gene has CDR1 SGHAT and CDR2 FQNNGV. The CDR3 is 13 residues long. CDR3 sequence (DNA): TGTGCCAGCAGCTTAGATATCACAGCTGAAGCTTTCTTT. Translation gives CASSLDITAEAFF.

This clone was detected only once. The chain joins TRBV9 to TRBJ2-3, with 7 bases identical to TRBD1. V gave up 3 bases and J gave up 4 bases; unmatched junction bases: 17. CDR1 SGDLS and CDR2 YYNGEE come from the germline V gene. CDR3 length equals 18 residues. The CDR3 coding sequence is TGTGCCAGCAGCGCCGGCCGGGACAGCCAAACCGTGGCAGATACGCAGTATTTT. This codes for CASSAGRDSQTVADTQYF.

The chain joins TRBV18 to TRBJ2-5; D is possibly TRBD2 (7 bases). V lost 3 bases and J lost 4, with 18 bases in between. Germline CDR1 KGHSH, CDR2 LQKENI. The CDR3 is 16 residues long. The CDR3 DNA follows: TGTGCCAGCTCACCTACGGGGGGCAATTCTCTAGAGACCCAGTACTTC. This sequence encodes CASSPTGGNSLETQYF.

J is TRBJ1-2 and V is TRBV25-1; D ambiguous. The CDR3 runs to 17 residues. The germline V gene encodes CDR1 MGHDK and CDR2 SYGVNS. The V gene lost 3 bases and the J gene lost 4 bases, with 21 bases spanning the gap. CDR3 amino acids: CASSDPTEGGTSYGYTF. DNA for the CDR3: TGTGCCAGCAGTGACCCTACTGAGGGAGGCACCTCCTATGGCTACACCTTC.

The chain links TRBV12-3 or TRBV12-4 to TRBJ1-4; no clear D. The CDR3 covers 13 residues. The V end lost 2 bases, the J end lost 8 bases, and 9 bases lay between the germline ends. This CDR3 is CASSLLQAEKLFF. CDR3 coding DNA: TGTGCCAGCAGTTTATTGCAGGCGGAAAAACTGTTTTTT.

The chain recombines TRBV7-8 with TRBJ1-2; D is unresolved. V gave up 5 bases and J gave up 8 bases, with 18 bases separating them. Germline CDR1 and CDR2: SGHVS and FQNEAQ. CDR3 length: 14 residues. The CDR3 bases are TGTGCCAGCAGCCCTACTAGTGTGCCTGGGGGCTACACCTTC. It is translated as CASSPTSVPGGYTF.

This rearrangement joins TRBV5-4 to TRBJ2-3; 10 nucleotides line up with TRBD1. J gave up 6 bases and V 0 bases, and 13 bases lay outside the gene matches. The length of the CDR3 is 18 residues. From germline, CDR1 is SGHNT and CDR2 YYREEE (reference sequence). CDR3 sequence: CASSLGDRGSARVDTQYF. The CDR3 DNA follows: TGTGCCAGCAGCTTGGGGGACAGGGGAAGTGCTAGGGTGGATACGCAGTATTTT.

The chain carries TRBV4-3 and TRBJ1-1, with a weak D call TRBD1 (6 bases). The CDR3 loop spans 15 amino acids. Germline V lookup: CDR1 LGHNA, CDR2 YSLEER. V lost 2 bases and J 4 bases, leaving 14 bases between the germline ends. The CDR3 coding sequence is TGCGCCAGCAGCCAACTTGGGGGAGGGGGCACTGAAGCTTTCTTT. Translating gives CASSQLGGGGTEAFF.

CDR3 protein: CASSRQGGQPQHF. CDR3 DNA sequence: TGTGCCAGCAGCCGACAGGGTGGGCAGCCCCAGCATTTT. The V call is TRBV12-3 or TRBV12-4, the J call TRBJ1-5, with 7 bases fitting TRBD1. V lost 6 bases, J lost 7 bases, and 6 bases stayed unmatched. This CDR3 is 13 amino acids long.

The chain combines TRBV3-1 (or the pseudogene TRBV3-2) with TRBJ1-3, with TRBD1 matching over 8 bases. CDR1 and CDR2 from the germline V gene are LGHDT and YNNKEL (reference sequence). The V gene end was trimmed by 4 bases and the J gene end by 8 bases; junction bases not matched to a gene: 10. This CDR3 contains 15 residues. CDR3 nucleotide sequence: TGTGCCAGCAGCCTATCGAGACCAGGGGGCTACACCATATATTTT. Protein product: CASSLSRPGGYTIYF.

This rearrangement joins TRBV27 to TRBJ2-1, with TRBD1 as a possible D gene (5 bases). The CDR3 spans 14 residues. Between the trimmed V and J ends, which lost 2 bases and 8 bases, there was a span of 13 bases. From germline, CDR1 is MNHEY and CDR2 SMNVEV (reference sequence). The CDR3 here is CASSLGALYDEQFF. The DNA of the CDR3 is TGTGCCAGCAGTTTAGGGGCCCTTTACGATGAGCAGTTCTTC.